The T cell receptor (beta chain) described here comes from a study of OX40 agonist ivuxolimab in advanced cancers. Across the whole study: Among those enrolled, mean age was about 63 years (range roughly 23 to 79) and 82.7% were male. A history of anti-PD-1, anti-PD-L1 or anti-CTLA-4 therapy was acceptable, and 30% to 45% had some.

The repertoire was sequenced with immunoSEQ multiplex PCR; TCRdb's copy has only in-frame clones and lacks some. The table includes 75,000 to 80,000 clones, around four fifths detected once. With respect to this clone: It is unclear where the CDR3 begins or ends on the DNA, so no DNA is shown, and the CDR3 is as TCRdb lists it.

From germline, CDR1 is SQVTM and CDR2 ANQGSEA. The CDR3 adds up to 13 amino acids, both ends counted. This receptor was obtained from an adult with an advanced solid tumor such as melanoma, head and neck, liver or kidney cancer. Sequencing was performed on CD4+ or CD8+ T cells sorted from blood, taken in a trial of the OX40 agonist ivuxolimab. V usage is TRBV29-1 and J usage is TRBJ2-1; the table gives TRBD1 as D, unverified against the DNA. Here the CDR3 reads CSVGTGTGTWRFF.